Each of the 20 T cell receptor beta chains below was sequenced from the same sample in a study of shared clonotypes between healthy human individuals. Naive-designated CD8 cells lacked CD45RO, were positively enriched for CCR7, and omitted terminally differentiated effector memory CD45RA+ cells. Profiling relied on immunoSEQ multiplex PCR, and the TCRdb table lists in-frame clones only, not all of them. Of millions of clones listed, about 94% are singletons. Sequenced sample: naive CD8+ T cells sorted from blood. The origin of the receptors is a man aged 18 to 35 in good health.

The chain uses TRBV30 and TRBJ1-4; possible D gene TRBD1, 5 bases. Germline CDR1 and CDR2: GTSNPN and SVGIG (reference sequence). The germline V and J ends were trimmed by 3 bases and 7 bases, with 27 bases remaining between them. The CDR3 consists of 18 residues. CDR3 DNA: TGTGCCTGGAGAAAAGATTGGGACTACTTAAATCTTATTGAAAAACTGTTTTTT. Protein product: CAWRKDWDYLNLIEKLFF.

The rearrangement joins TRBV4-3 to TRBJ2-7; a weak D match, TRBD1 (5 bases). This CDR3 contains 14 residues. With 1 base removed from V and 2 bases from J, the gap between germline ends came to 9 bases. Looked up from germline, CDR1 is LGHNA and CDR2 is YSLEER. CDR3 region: CASSQGTTPYEQYF. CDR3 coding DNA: TGCGCCAGCAGCCAAGGGACAACCCCCTACGAGCAGTACTTC.

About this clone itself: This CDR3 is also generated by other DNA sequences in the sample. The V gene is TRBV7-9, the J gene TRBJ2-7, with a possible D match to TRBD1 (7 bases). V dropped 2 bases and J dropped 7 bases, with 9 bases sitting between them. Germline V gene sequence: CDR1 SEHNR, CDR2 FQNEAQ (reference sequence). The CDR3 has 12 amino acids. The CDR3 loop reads CASSLQGGEQYF. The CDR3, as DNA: TGTGCCAGCAGCTTACAGGGGGGAGAGCAGTACTTC.

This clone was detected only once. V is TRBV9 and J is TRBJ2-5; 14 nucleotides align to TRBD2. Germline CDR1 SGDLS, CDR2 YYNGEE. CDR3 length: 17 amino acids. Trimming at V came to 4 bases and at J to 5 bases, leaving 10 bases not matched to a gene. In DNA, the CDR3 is TGTGCCAGCAGCCCCCGGACTAGCGGGGGGTTGATGGAGACCCAGTACTTC. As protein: CASSPRTSGGLMETQYF.

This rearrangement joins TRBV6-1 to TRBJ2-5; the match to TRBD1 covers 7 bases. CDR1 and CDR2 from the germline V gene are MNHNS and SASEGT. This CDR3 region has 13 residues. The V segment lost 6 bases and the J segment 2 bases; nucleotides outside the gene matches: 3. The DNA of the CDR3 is TGTGCCAGCAGGAGGGGACAGCAAGAGACCCAGTACTTC. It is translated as CASRRGQQETQYF.

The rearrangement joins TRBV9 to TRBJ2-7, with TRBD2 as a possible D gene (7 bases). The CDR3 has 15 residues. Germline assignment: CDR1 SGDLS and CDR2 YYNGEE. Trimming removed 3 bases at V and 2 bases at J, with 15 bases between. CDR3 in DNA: TGTGCCAGCAGCGAGGGGGAGGGACCTACCTACGAGCAGTACTTC. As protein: CASSEGEGPTYEQYF.

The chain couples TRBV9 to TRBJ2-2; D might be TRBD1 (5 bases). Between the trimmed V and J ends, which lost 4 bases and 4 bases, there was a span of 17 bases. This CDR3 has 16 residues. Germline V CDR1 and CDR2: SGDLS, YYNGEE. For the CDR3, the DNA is TGTGCCAGCAGCTTCTCCCGACAGACCGGCACCGGGGAGCTGTTTTTT. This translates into CASSFSRQTGTGELFF.

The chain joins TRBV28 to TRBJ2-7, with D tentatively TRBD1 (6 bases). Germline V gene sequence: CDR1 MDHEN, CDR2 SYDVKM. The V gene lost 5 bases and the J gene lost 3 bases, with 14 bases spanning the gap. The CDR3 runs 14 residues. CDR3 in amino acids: CASSPGTSGYEQYF. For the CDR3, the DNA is TGTGCCAGCAGTCCCGGGACATCCGGCTACGAGCAGTACTTC. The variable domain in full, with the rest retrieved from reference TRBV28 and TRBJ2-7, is DVKVTQSSRYLVKRTGEKVFLECVQDMDHENMFWYRQDPGLGLRLIYFSYDVKMKEKGDIPEGYSVSREKKERFSLILESASTNQTSMYLCASSPGTSGYEQYFGPGTRLTVT.

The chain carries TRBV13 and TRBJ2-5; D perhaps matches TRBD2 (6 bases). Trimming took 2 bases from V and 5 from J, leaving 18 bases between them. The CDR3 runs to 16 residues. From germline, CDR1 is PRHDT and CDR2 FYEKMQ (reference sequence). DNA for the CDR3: TGTGCCAGCAGCTTAACTAGGGAGGCGGGTGCGGAGACCCAGTACTTC. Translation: CASSLTREAGAETQYF.

DNA for the CDR3: TGTGCCAGCAGTCCTACAGGGACCTATCAGCCCCAGCATTTT. It is translated as CASSPTGTYQPQHF. The gene calls are TRBV28 and TRBJ1-5; a weak D match, TRBD1 (6 bases). CDR3 length equals 14 residues. Deletions cut 5 bases from V and 5 bases from J, with 13 bases between. Germline V gives CDR1 MDHEN, CDR2 SYDVKM.

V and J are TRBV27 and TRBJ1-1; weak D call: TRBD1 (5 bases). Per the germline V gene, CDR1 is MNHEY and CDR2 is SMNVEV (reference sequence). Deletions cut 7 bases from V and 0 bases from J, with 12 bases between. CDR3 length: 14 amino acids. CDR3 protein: CASMEGSLNTEAFF. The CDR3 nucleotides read TGTGCCAGCATGGAGGGGTCGCTGAACACTGAAGCTTTCTTT.

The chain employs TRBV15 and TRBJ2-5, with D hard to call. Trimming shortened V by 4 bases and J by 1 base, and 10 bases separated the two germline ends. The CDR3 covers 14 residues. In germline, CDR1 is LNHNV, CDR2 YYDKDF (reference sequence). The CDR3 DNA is TGTGCCACCAGCATGGAAGAGTTCCAAGAGACCCAGTACTTC. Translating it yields CATSMEEFQETQYF. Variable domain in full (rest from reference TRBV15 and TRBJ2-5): DAMVIQNPRYQVTQFGKPVTLSCSQTLNHNVMYWYQQKSSQAPKLLFHYYDKDFNNEADTPDNFQSRRPNTSFCFLDIRSPGLGDTAMYLCATSMEEFQETQYFGPGTRLLVL.

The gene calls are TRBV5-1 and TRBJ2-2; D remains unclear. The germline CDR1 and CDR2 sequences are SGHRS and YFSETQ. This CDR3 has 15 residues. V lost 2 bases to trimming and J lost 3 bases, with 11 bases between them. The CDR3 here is CASSFVASDTGELFF. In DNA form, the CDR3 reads TGCGCCAGCAGCTTTGTGGCGAGTGACACCGGGGAGCTGTTTTTT.

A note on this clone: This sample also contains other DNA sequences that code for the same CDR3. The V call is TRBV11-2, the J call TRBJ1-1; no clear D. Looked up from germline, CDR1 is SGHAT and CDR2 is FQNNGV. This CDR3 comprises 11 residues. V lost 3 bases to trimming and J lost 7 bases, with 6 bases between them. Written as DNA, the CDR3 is TGTGCCAGCAGCTTGGTCGGTGAAGCTTTCTTT. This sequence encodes CASSLVGEAFF.

The CDR3 sequence: CASTPDNYGYTF. The CDR3 bases are TGTGCCAGCACCCCCGACAACTATGGCTACACCTTC. The chain has TRBV5-4 and TRBJ1-2, with no clear D. Germline-derived CDR1 and CDR2 are SGHNT and YYREEE (reference sequence). The CDR3 is 12 residues long. With 6 bases removed from V and 2 bases from J, the gap between germline ends came to 8 bases.

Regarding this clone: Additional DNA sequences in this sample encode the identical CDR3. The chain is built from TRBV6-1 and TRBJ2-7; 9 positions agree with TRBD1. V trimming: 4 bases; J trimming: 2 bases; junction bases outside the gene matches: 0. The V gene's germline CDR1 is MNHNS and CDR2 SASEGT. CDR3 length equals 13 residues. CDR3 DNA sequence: TGTGCCAGCAGTGGGGACAGGGCCTACGAGCAGTACTTC. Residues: CASSGDRAYEQYF.

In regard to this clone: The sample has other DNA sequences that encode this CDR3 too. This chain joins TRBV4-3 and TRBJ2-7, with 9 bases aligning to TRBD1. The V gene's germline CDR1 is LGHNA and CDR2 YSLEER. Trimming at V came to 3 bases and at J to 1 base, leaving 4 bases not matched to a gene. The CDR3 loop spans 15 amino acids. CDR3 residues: CASSQGGTGSYEQYF. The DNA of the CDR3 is TGCGCCAGCAGCCAGGGTGGGACAGGGTCCTACGAGCAGTACTTC.

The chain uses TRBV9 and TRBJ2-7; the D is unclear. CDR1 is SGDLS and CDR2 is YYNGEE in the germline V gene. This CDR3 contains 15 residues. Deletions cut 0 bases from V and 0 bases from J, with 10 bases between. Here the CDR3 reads CASSVGPSLSYEQYF. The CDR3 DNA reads TGTGCCAGCAGCGTAGGTCCGTCCCTCTCCTACGAGCAGTACTTC.

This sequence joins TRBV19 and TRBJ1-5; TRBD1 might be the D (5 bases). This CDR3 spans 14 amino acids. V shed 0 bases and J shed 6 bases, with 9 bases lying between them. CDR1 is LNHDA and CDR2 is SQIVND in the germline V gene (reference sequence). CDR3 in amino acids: CASSIDREAQPQHF. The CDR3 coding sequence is TGTGCCAGTAGTATAGACAGGGAGGCTCAGCCCCAGCATTTT.

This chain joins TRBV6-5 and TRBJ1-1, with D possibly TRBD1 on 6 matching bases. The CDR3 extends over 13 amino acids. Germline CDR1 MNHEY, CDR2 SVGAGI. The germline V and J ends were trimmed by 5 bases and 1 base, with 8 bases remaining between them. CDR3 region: CASSQQGNTEAFF. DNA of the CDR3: TGTGCCAGCAGTCAACAGGGGAACACTGAAGCTTTCTTT.